These 32 T cell receptor beta chains were all obtained from the same sample, sequenced in a study of identical twins. TCRdb analysed the 5' RACE reads with MiXCR anew, one entry per CDR3 protein. The sample includes 150,000 or so distinct CDR3 sequences, approximately 4% of them seen just once. Sequenced material: memory T cells sorted from blood. These receptors all stem from a man between 18 and 35 years old in good health.

This clonotype has a count of ten or more. This chain uses TRBV16 with TRBJ2-5; tentatively, D is TRBD1 (6 bases). V was shortened by 2 bases and J by 0 bases, with 13 bases between the two germline ends. Per the germline V gene, CDR1 is KGHSY and CDR2 is FQNENV. The CDR3 loop spans 16 amino acids. The CDR3 sequence is CASSQQGQPYQETQYF. The DNA of the CDR3 is TGTGCCAGCAGCCAACAAGGACAGCCGTACCAAGAGACCCAGTACTTC.

The sample holds many counts of this clonotype. This chain links TRBV6-2 or TRBV6-3 with TRBJ2-1, with D possibly TRBD1 on 5 matching bases. CDR3 length: 12 amino acids. Per the germline V gene, CDR1 is MNHEY and CDR2 is SVGEGT. V lost 7 bases and J lost 10, with 14 bases in between. The CDR3 DNA follows: TGTGCCAGCAACCTGGTGAAGGGGGAGCAGTTCTTC. This sequence encodes CASNLVKGEQFF.

This clonotype was seen many times. This chain joins TRBV20-1 and TRBJ2-3, with D tentatively TRBD2 (5 bases). The CDR3 loop spans 14 amino acids. With 3 bases removed from V and 4 bases from J, the gap between germline ends came to 14 bases. Germline V gene data show CDR1 as DFQATT and CDR2 as SNEGSKA (reference sequence). CDR3 sequence (DNA): TGCAGTGCTAGGGACTCCTATCCCGCAGATACGCAGTATTTT. This sequence encodes CSARDSYPADTQYF.

This clonotype was seen many times. The chain combines TRBV3-1 with TRBJ1-3; D gene ambiguous. There are 15 residues in the CDR3. Germline V CDR1 and CDR2: LGHDT, YNNKEL (reference sequence). V lost 7 bases and J 6 bases, leaving 19 bases between the germline ends. This CDR3 reads CASKAKGSAKNTIYF. Here the CDR3 DNA reads TGTGCCAGCAAAGCGAAGGGCAGTGCGAAAAACACCATATATTTT.

This clonotype was counted many times. The V and J genes are TRBV12-3 or TRBV12-4 and TRBJ2-2, with D uncertain. V lost 5 bases, J lost 0 bases, and 13 bases lay in between. The CDR3 runs 16 residues. Here the CDR3 DNA reads TGTGCCAGCAGTCCCTCCATAAGAACGAACACCGGGGAGCTGTTTTTT. It yields the protein CASSPSIRTNTGELFF.

Many counts were recorded for this clonotype. This chain uses TRBV7-9 with TRBJ1-5, with unresolved D. CDR1 and CDR2 from the germline V gene are SEHNR and FQNEAQ (reference sequence). This CDR3 has 13 amino acids. The V end lost 1 base, the J end lost 6 bases, and 7 bases lay between the germline ends. CDR3 amino acids: CASSLGIAQPQHF. The CDR3 bases are TGTGCCAGCAGCTTAGGTATCGCTCAGCCCCAGCATTTT. Complete variable domain (other parts from reference TRBV7-9 and TRBJ1-5): DTGVSQNPRHKITKRGQNVTFRCDPISEHNRLYWYRQTLGQGPEFLTYFQNEAQLEKSRLLSDRFSAERPKGSFSTLEIQRTEQGDSAMYLCASSLGIAQPQHFGDGTRLSIL.

This clonotype was seen repeatedly, ten times or more. The gene calls are TRBV9 and TRBJ1-5; possibly TRBD1 for D (6 bases). The ends were cut back, 0 bases at V and 6 bases at J, with 16 bases in the middle. The CDR3 extends over 16 amino acids. The germline gives CDR1 SGDLS, CDR2 YYNGEE. The CDR3 nucleotides read TGTGCCAGCAGCGTAGGCCCGGGAGACAGGAGTCAGCCCCAGCATTTT. It encodes CASSVGPGDRSQPQHF.

This clonotype was seen ten or more times. The V gene is TRBV20-1, the J gene TRBJ2-5; the match to TRBD1 covers 11 bases. Germline-derived CDR1 and CDR2 are DFQATT and SNEGSKA (reference sequence). This CDR3 is built from 13 residues. With V trimmed by 6 bases and J by 4 bases, 4 bases remained unmatched. CDR3 DNA sequence: TGCAGTGCGCCGGGACAGGGGGGAGAGACCCAGTACTTC. It encodes CSAPGQGGETQYF.

This clonotype was seen at least ten times. The gene calls are TRBV7-6 and TRBJ1-3; a weak D match, TRBD1 (5 bases). The length of the CDR3 is 14 residues. The germline CDR1 and CDR2 sequences are SGHVS and FNYEAQ. V lost 3 bases and J 1 base, leaving 7 bases between the germline ends. CDR3 sequence reads: CASSLKGSGNTIYF. DNA of the CDR3: TGTGCCAGCAGCTTGAAGGGGTCTGGAAACACCATATATTTT.

This clonotype was observed a handful of times. The rearrangement links TRBV7-8 to TRBJ2-7; 7 positions agree with TRBD2. V was clipped by 4 bases and J by 5 bases; unmatched bases: 8. The length of the CDR3 is 14 residues. CDR1 and CDR2 (germline): SGHVS, FQNEAQ. The CDR3, as DNA: TGTGCCAGCAGCTCCGGGGGGTCCAGAGACGAGCAGTACTTC. It translates to CASSSGGSRDEQYF.

The chain joins TRBV19 to TRBJ2-1, with TRBD2 matching over 7 bases. The V segment lost 5 bases and the J segment 4 bases; nucleotides outside the gene matches: 14. Germline CDR1 LNHDA, CDR2 SQIVND (reference sequence). The CDR3 sequence is 17 residues long. CDR3 sequence: CASSLTFGDYLYNEQFF. CDR3 sequence (DNA): TGTGCCAGTAGTTTAACTTTTGGGGACTACCTATACAATGAGCAGTTCTTC.

This clonotype has a count of ten or more. V gene TRBV19 combines with J gene TRBJ1-1, with D possibly being TRBD1 (5 bases). V was shortened by 4 bases and J by 2 bases, with 8 bases between the two germline ends. CDR1 and CDR2 from the germline V gene are LNHDA and SQIVND (reference sequence). This CDR3 region has 13 residues. In nucleotides, the CDR3 is TGTGCCAGTAGTAAACAGGTTAACACTGAAGCTTTCTTT. Translation gives CASSKQVNTEAFF. Using reference TRBV19 and TRBJ1-1 for the parts outside the CDR3, the full variable domain is DGGITQSPKYLFRKEGQNVTLSCEQNLNHDAMYWYRQDPGQGLRLIYYSQIVNDFQKGDIAEGYSVSREKKESFPLTVTSAQKNPTAFYLCASSKQVNTEAFFGQGTRLTVV.

This clonotype has ten or more counts. This chain links TRBV12-3 or TRBV12-4 with TRBJ2-5, with a weak D call TRBD1 (5 bases). The CDR3 consists of 14 residues. V was shortened by 5 bases and J by 2 bases, with 12 bases between the two germline ends. The CDR3 protein is CASSQQGGQETQYF. The DNA of the CDR3 is TGTGCCAGCAGTCAGCAGGGTGGTCAAGAGACCCAGTACTTC.

This clonotype was detected many times. The chain joins TRBV21-1 to TRBJ2-1; the D call of TRBD2 is as the table states it, not checked on the DNA. TRBV21-1 is reported as a pseudogene. CDR3 size: 12 residues. In nucleotides, the CDR3 is TGTGCCAGCAGCACTCTCTCGGACTCCAGGTTCTTC. This codes for CASSTLSDSRFF.

This clonotype was counted only a few times. This rearrangement joins TRBV6-2 or TRBV6-3 to TRBJ2-7; tentative D call: TRBD2 (5 bases). The germline V gene has CDR1 MNHEY and CDR2 SVGEGT. The V end lost 0 bases, the J end lost 0 bases, and 12 bases lay between the germline ends. The CDR3 contains 16 residues. CDR3 sequence: CASSYSGLGGSYEQYF. The CDR3 region has the DNA TGTGCCAGCAGTTACTCCGGACTTGGAGGCTCCTACGAGCAGTACTTC.

This clonotype came up many times. CDR3 sequence reads: CASSLGSDTGELFF. Here the CDR3 DNA reads TGTGCCAGCAGCTTAGGGTCTGACACCGGGGAGCTGTTTTTT. The chain recombines TRBV7-9 with TRBJ2-2; D uncertain. Germline V lookup: CDR1 SEHNR, CDR2 FQNEAQ (reference sequence). This CDR3 is built from 14 residues. V lost 1 base and J lost 3, with 6 bases in between.

The table lists this clonotype with a few counts. J is TRBJ1-2 and V is TRBV28, with a possible D match to TRBD1 (6 bases). The germline V and J ends were trimmed by 4 bases and 8 bases, with 14 bases remaining between them. The CDR3 covers 13 residues. CDR1 and CDR2 (germline): MDHEN, SYDVKM. CDR3 residues: CASSSPQGWGYTF. For the CDR3, the DNA is TGTGCCAGCAGTTCTCCACAGGGCTGGGGCTACACCTTC.

This clonotype was picked up many times. The J gene is TRBJ1-5, the V gene TRBV6-1; TRBD1 matches 12 bases. The CDR3 spans 14 residues. Germline CDR1 MNHNS, CDR2 SASEGT. The trim removed 6 bases at V and 9 bases at J, leaving 6 bases unmatched. CDR3 DNA: TGTGCCAGCAGGTTGGGACAGGGGGCATCGCCCCAGCATTTT. Translating it yields CASRLGQGASPQHF.

The chain is built from TRBV6-2 or TRBV6-3 and TRBJ2-7; the D gene is possibly TRBD1 (5 bases). The CDR3 spans 16 residues. Germline assignment: CDR1 MNHEY and CDR2 SVGEGT. The V and J ends lost 8 bases and 0 bases respectively, with 20 bases between them. CDR3 in amino acids: CASRNQGGTYSYEQYF. Written as DNA, the CDR3 is TGTGCCAGCCGAAATCAGGGCGGAACATACTCCTACGAGCAGTACTTC.

This clonotype came up many times. The V call is TRBV7-2, the J call TRBJ2-5, with D perhaps given as TRBD1 or TRBD2 (5 bases each). Germline CDR1 and CDR2: SGHTA and FQGNSA. There are 14 residues in the CDR3. V lost 1 base and J lost 4, with 10 bases in between. Here the CDR3 DNA reads TGTGCCAGCAGCTTAGGAGGGGTTGGAGAGACCCAGTACTTC. It is translated as CASSLGGVGETQYF.

This clonotype has ten or more counts. J is TRBJ2-1 and V is TRBV2; no reliable D call. The V gene lost 3 bases and the J gene lost 2 bases, with 11 bases spanning the gap. Germline V gene data show CDR1 as SNHLY and CDR2 as FYNNEI. CDR3 size: 15 residues. The CDR3 DNA reads as TGTGCCAGCAGTGATCACGGCAGCACCTACAATGAGCAGTTCTTC. It translates to CASSDHGSTYNEQFF.

In this sample, this clonotype turned up many times. V is TRBV2 and J is TRBJ1-1; the D gene is possibly TRBD1 (5 bases). CDR3 length equals 12 residues. Trimming removed 5 bases at V and 5 bases at J, with 9 bases between. Per the germline V gene, CDR1 is SNHLY and CDR2 is FYNNEI. CDR3 region: CASSYGGTEAFF. In DNA, the CDR3 is TGTGCCAGCAGTTACGGGGGAACTGAAGCTTTCTTT.

On this clonotype: Because it lacks the conserved phenylalanine or tryptophan at the end, this CDR3 is likely a read error. This sequence joins TRBV30 and TRBJ1-4; no definite D call. Trimming stripped 7 bases from V and 8 bases from J, with 17 bases between. CDR3 length: 13 amino acids. The germline gives CDR1 GTSNPN, CDR2 SVGIG (reference sequence). CDR3 bases: TGTGCCTCAACACTAAAGAGTGGGGAAAAACTGTTTTGT. It is translated as CASTLKSGEKLFC.

This clonotype was observed at least ten times. V usage is TRBV20-1 and J usage is TRBJ1-1; D is unclear. This CDR3 is built from 13 residues. Trimming stripped 5 bases from V and 0 bases from J, with 10 bases between. Germline loops: CDR1 DFQATT, CDR2 SNEGSKA (reference sequence). The CDR3 spells CSAPSPVNTEAFF. The CDR3 DNA is TGCAGTGCTCCATCCCCAGTGAACACTGAAGCTTTCTTT.

In this sample, this clonotype turned up many times. The J gene is TRBJ2-2, the V gene TRBV7-3; D might be TRBD1 (5 bases). There are 14 residues in the CDR3. Trimming pared 0 bases from V and 6 bases from J, leaving 8 bases between. Germline CDR1 reads SGHTA; CDR2 reads FQGTGA. Here the CDR3 reads CASSLTPRAGELFF. The DNA for the CDR3 is TGTGCCAGCAGCTTAACTCCCAGGGCCGGGGAGCTGTTTTTT.

This clonotype was seen more than once but under ten times. The CDR3 spells CASSPRGPQGGHYGYTF. DNA for the CDR3: TGTGCCAGCAGCCCCAGGGGGCCTCAGGGAGGTCACTATGGCTACACCTTC. V usage is TRBV7-8 and J usage is TRBJ1-2; 8 positions match TRBD1. There are 17 residues in the CDR3. Losses at the gene ends were 5 bases for V and 3 bases for J; bases not matched to a gene: 14. Germline V gene data show CDR1 as SGHVS and CDR2 as FQNEAQ.

This clonotype was counted ten times or more. This chain links TRBV3-1 with TRBJ2-5; 8 bases fit TRBD2. V dropped 4 bases and J dropped 2; count of bases not matched to a gene: 6. Germline CDR1 is LGHDT and CDR2 is YNNKEL (reference sequence). The CDR3 runs 15 residues. DNA of the CDR3: TGTGCCAGCAGCCTCCGAACTAGCGGACAAGAGACCCAGTACTTC. Protein product: CASSLRTSGQETQYF.

Ten or more counts support this clonotype. The chain is built from TRBV7-2 and TRBJ1-1; maybe TRBD1 (5 bases). Trimming removed 1 base at V and 1 base at J, with 13 bases between. Germline values: CDR1 SGHTA, CDR2 FQGNSA. This CDR3 is 16 amino acids long. The CDR3 loop is CASSLVGGRQNTEAFF. The CDR3, as DNA: TGTGCCAGCAGCTTAGTGGGGGGGAGACAGAACACTGAAGCTTTCTTT. Using reference TRBV7-2 and TRBJ1-1 for the parts outside the CDR3, the full variable domain is GAGVSQSPSNKVTEKGKDVELRCDPISGHTALYWYRQSLGQGLEFLIYFQGNSAPDKSGLPSDRFSAERTGGSVSTLTIQRTQQEDSAVYLCASSLVGGRQNTEAFFGQGTRLTVV.

This clonotype was detected many times. V gene TRBV19 combines with J gene TRBJ2-2, with TRBD2 matching 9 bases. J gave up 6 bases and V 2 bases, and 10 bases lay outside the gene matches. The CDR3 extends over 17 amino acids. Germline CDR1 is LNHDA and CDR2 is SQIVND (reference sequence). CDR3 residues: CASSIRRGRAPSGELFF. The CDR3 DNA reads TGTGCCAGTAGTATACGTCGCGGGAGGGCTCCGTCCGGGGAGCTGTTTTTT. Using reference TRBV19 and TRBJ2-2 for the parts outside the CDR3, the full variable domain is DGGITQSPKYLFRKEGQNVTLSCEQNLNHDAMYWYRQDPGQGLRLIYYSQIVNDFQKGDIAEGYSVSREKKESFPLTVTSAQKNPTAFYLCASSIRRGRAPSGELFFGEGSRLTVL.

This clonotype was found many times. This chain joins TRBV9 and TRBJ1-1, with D unresolved. Trimming took off 0 bases at V and 1 base at J, with 13 bases between the two ends. This CDR3 comprises 16 residues. CDR1 SGDLS and CDR2 YYNGEE come from the germline V gene. CDR3 nucleotides: TGTGCCAGCAGCGTAGTTCCAGGACCAGAGAACACTGAAGCTTTCTTT. Translating gives CASSVVPGPENTEAFF.

Many counts were recorded for this clonotype. The rearrangement uses TRBV6-1 and TRBJ2-1, with 14 bases that match TRBD2. The CDR3 is 17 amino acids. The germline V gene encodes CDR1 MNHNS and CDR2 SASEGT. Trimming took 6 bases from V and 1 from J; bases not matched to a gene: 5. This chain's CDR3 is CASRTGTSGSSYNEQFF. The CDR3 region has the DNA TGTGCCAGCAGAACTGGGACTAGCGGGAGTTCCTACAATGAGCAGTTCTTC.

At least ten counts were recorded for this clonotype. This chain links TRBV4-2 with TRBJ2-1; TRBD2 aligns across 13 bases. V shed 6 bases, J shed 6 bases, and the junction held 8 bases outside the gene matches. The CDR3 is made up of 16 amino acids. CDR1 and CDR2 (germline): LGHNA, YNFKEQ. CDR3 amino acids: CASSSRGTSGINEQFF. DNA for the CDR3: TGTGCCAGCAGTTCAAGGGGGACTAGCGGGATCAATGAGCAGTTCTTC.